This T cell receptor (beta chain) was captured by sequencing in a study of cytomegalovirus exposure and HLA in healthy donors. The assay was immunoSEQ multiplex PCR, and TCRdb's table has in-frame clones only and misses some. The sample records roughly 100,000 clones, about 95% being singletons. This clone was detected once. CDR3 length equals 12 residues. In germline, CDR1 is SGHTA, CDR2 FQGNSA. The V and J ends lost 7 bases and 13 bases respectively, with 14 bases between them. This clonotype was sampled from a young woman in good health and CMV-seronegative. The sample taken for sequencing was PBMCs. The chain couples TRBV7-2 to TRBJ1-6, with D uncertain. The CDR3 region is CASTNSGAPLHF. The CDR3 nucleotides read TGTGCCAGCACAAACAGTGGCGCGCCCCTCCACTTT.